The 12 T cell receptor beta chains below come from one sample, sequenced in a study of beta chain features in type 1 diabetes. Study-level findings and limits: In all four CD4+ subsets, TCRB CDR3 length was significantly, moderately reduced in type 1 diabetes.

Antigen specificity for these receptors is unknown. cDNA synthesis used the whole RNA isolate, giving expressed TCRB sequences. Sequenced by immunoSEQ multiplex PCR; TCRdb stores in-frame clones only, minus some. The data hold around 650,000 clones, with around 12% observed a single time. The sequenced sample was naive CD4+ T cells from blood. The receptors shown here come from a man aged 30-40 years with type 1 diabetes.

This rearrangement joins TRBV15 to TRBJ2-7, with D possibly called TRBD1 or TRBD2 (5 bases each). The germline V gene encodes CDR1 LNHNV and CDR2 YYDKDF (reference sequence). Trimming stripped 5 bases from V and 6 bases from J, with 17 bases between. The CDR3 runs 14 residues. CDR3 DNA: TGTGCCACCAGCGGCCGGGACCGCGGTGTCGAGCAGTACTTC. This translates into CATSGRDRGVEQYF.

The chain has TRBV27 and TRBJ2-3; 13 bases align to TRBD2. The junction had 5 bases not matched to a gene; V was cut back by 5 bases and J by 3 bases. The CDR3 has 16 residues. In germline, CDR1 is MNHEY, CDR2 SMNVEV (reference sequence). The chain's CDR3 is CASSLRTSGGTDTQYF. The CDR3 DNA reads TGTGCCAGCAGTCTAAGGACTAGCGGGGGAACAGATACGCAGTATTTT.

The chain is built from TRBV29-1 and TRBJ2-1; 11 bases map to TRBD2. Losses at the gene ends were 6 bases for V and 5 bases for J; bases not matched to a gene: 6. Germline V CDR1 and CDR2: SQVTM, ANQGSEA. The CDR3 has 14 amino acids. CDR3 in DNA: TGCAGCGTCTCTAGACTAGCGGGGAACAATGAGCAGTTCTTC. Protein: CSVSRLAGNNEQFF.

This clone was observed a few times. The rearrangement uses TRBV2 and TRBJ1-3; the D is unclear. The CDR3 covers 16 residues. V lost 2 bases to trimming and J lost 0 bases, with 11 bases between them. Germline CDR1 SNHLY, CDR2 FYNNEI. The CDR3: CASSERRPVSGNTIYF. In DNA form, the CDR3 reads TGTGCCAGCAGTGAACGACGGCCAGTCTCTGGAAACACCATATATTTT.

V and J are TRBV19 and TRBJ1-5; no reliable D call. Germline values: CDR1 LNHDA, CDR2 SQIVND (reference sequence). V was shortened by 5 bases and J by 7 bases, with 15 bases between the two germline ends. CDR3 length: 14 amino acids. The CDR3 spells CASSLAGLSQPQHF. The CDR3 bases are TGTGCCAGTAGTCTAGCAGGCTTGAGCCAGCCCCAGCATTTT.

The V call is TRBV25-1, the J call TRBJ1-5, with TRBD1 identical over 9 bases. The junction had 4 bases not matched to a gene; V was cut back by 6 bases and J by 4 bases. Germline V CDR1 and CDR2: MGHDK, SYGVNS. The CDR3 covers 14 residues. In DNA, the CDR3 is TGTGCCAGCAGCGGGACAGGGTGGAATCAGCCCCAGCATTTT. This gives the protein CASSGTGWNQPQHF.

The chain couples TRBV7-9 to TRBJ1-6; 8 nucleotides agree with TRBD1. The CDR3 loop spans 15 amino acids. Germline V CDR1 and CDR2: SEHNR, FQNEAQ (reference sequence). Trimming took 5 bases from V and 8 from J; bases not matched to a gene: 8. The CDR3 DNA follows: TGTGCCAGCAGCCAGGGGGTGACAGGGGATTCACCCCTCCACTTT. This codes for CASSQGVTGDSPLHF.

J is TRBJ1-6 and V is TRBV2, with unresolved D. V was shortened by 7 bases and J by 8 bases, with 12 bases between the two germline ends. CDR1 and CDR2 (germline): SNHLY, FYNNEI. This CDR3 is built from 13 residues. For the CDR3, the DNA is TGTGCCAGCATAGTGGGAACGGATTCACCCCTCCACTTT. Translation gives CASIVGTDSPLHF.

There are a few counts of this clone. The same CDR3 is also encoded by other DNA sequences in this sample. This rearrangement joins TRBV5-1 to TRBJ2-3; D remains unclear. CDR3 length equals 11 residues. Trimming removed 0 bases at V and 6 bases at J, with 2 bases between. CDR1 is SGHRS and CDR2 is YFSETQ in the germline V gene. As DNA, the CDR3 is TGCGCCAGCAGCTTGGCGGATACGCAGTATTTT. This sequence encodes CASSLADTQYF.

The chain's CDR3 is CSARSLEQFF. In DNA, the CDR3 is TGCAGTGCTAGATCATTAGAGCAGTTCTTC. The chain combines TRBV20-1 with TRBJ2-1; unclear D gene. Between the trimmed V and J ends, which lost 2 bases and 10 bases, there was a span of 6 bases. CDR1 and CDR2 from the germline V gene are DFQATT and SNEGSKA (reference sequence). This CDR3 contains 10 residues.

CDR3 nucleotide sequence: TGTGCCTGGTCAACCAGGACAGGGGTCACCGGGGAGCTGTTTTTT. Translation gives CAWSTRTGVTGELFF. The rearrangement links TRBV30 to TRBJ2-2, with TRBD1 matching over 9 bases. In germline, CDR1 is GTSNPN, CDR2 SVGIG (reference sequence). This CDR3 contains 15 residues. J lost 4 bases, V lost 5 bases, and 8 bases had no gene match.

The chain has TRBV28 and TRBJ2-2; the D is unclear. V was shortened by 8 bases and J by 3 bases, with 13 bases between the two germline ends. Germline lookup yields CDR1 MDHEN and CDR2 SYDVKM. This CDR3 is built from 14 residues. The CDR3 DNA sequence: TGTGCCAGCTCCTCTAGGCTCCACACCGGGGAGCTGTTTTTT. Translating gives CASSSRLHTGELFF.